A selection of T cell receptor beta chains follows, all from one sample in a study of vaccination and CD4 T cells after COVID-19. These receptors are not linked to any known antigen. One entry per CDR3 protein, called by TCRdb with MiXCR from the PCR reads. The sample contains about 17,000 distinct CDR3 sequences, less than 50% of which appear only once. Sample: CD4+ T cells from blood, cultured in vitro, taken before SARS-CoV-2 vaccination. The receptors here all came from a human donor who had recovered from COVID-19. Both conserved end residues are part of each CDR3. Fields, in order: clone size, V gene, D gene, J gene, CDR3 DNA, CDR3 protein. A D gene is named only where the DNA matches it firmly. The size field is filled for only some rows; it gives once, few, many or a size class.

clone size: -
V gene: TRBV7-3
D gene: -
J gene: TRBJ2-2
CDR3 DNA: TGTGCCAGCAGCTTAAATGGGCAGGGGAGCGGCGGGGAGCTGTTTTTT
CDR3 protein: CASSLNGQGSGGELFF

clone size: -
V gene: TRBV7-2
D gene: TRBD1
J gene: TRBJ1-2
CDR3 DNA: TGTGCCAGCAGTCCAGGGGGCGGCTATGGCTACACCTTC
CDR3 protein: CASSPGGGYGYTF

clone size: -
V gene: TRBV2
D gene: -
J gene: TRBJ1-2
CDR3 DNA: TGTGCCAGCAGTCCCGGAATAGGCTACACCTTC
CDR3 protein: CASSPGIGYTF

clone size: -
V gene: TRBV6-1
D gene: TRBD1
J gene: TRBJ1-5
CDR3 DNA: TGTGCCAGCAGTGTGGACAGGGCTTTCAATCAGCCCCAGCATTTT
CDR3 protein: CASSVDRAFNQPQHF

clone size: -
V gene: TRBV12-3/TRBV12-4
D gene: -
J gene: TRBJ1-1
CDR3 DNA: TGTGCCAGCAGTTTGTCGACAGGGAACACTGAAGCTTTCTTT
CDR3 protein: CASSLSTGNTEAFF

clone size: few
V gene: TRBV12-3/TRBV12-4
D gene: -
J gene: TRBJ1-1
CDR3 DNA: TGTGCCAGCAGTTCTACAGGGAACACTGAAGCTTTCTTT
CDR3 protein: CASSSTGNTEAFF

clone size: -
V gene: TRBV6-2/TRBV6-3
D gene: -
J gene: TRBJ1-2
CDR3 DNA: TGTGCCAGCACTCACCCGGTCGGTACCTATGGCTACACCTTC
CDR3 protein: CASTHPVGTYGYTF

clone size: -
V gene: TRBV20-1
D gene: -
J gene: TRBJ2-7
CDR3 DNA: TGCAGTGCTAGAGACCGGGTAAAGAATTGGGAGCAGTACTTC
CDR3 protein: CSARDRVKNWEQYF

clone size: -
V gene: TRBV19
D gene: -
J gene: TRBJ2-7
CDR3 DNA: TGTGCCAGTAGTACCACAGGACAGACTGAGCAGTACTTC
CDR3 protein: CASSTTGQTEQYF

clone size: -
V gene: TRBV29-1
D gene: -
J gene: TRBJ1-2
CDR3 DNA: TGCAGCGTGGATGAACAGGATTACTATGGCTACACCTTC
CDR3 protein: CSVDEQDYYGYTF

clone size: -
V gene: TRBV2
D gene: -
J gene: TRBJ1-1
CDR3 DNA: TGTGCCAGCACGGCGCAGGGCCCTGAAGCTTTCTTT
CDR3 protein: CASTAQGPEAFF

clone size: -
V gene: TRBV9
D gene: -
J gene: TRBJ1-1
CDR3 DNA: TGTGCCAGCAGCGTGTTATCGACGGCGAACACTGAAGCTTTCTTT
CDR3 protein: CASSVLSTANTEAFF

clone size: few
V gene: TRBV7-3
D gene: TRBD2
J gene: TRBJ2-1
CDR3 DNA: TGTGCCAGCAGCGCCCAAACTGCCGGGAGGGGGGATGAGCAGTTCTTC
CDR3 protein: CASSAQTAGRGDEQFF

clone size: few
V gene: TRBV15
D gene: -
J gene: TRBJ2-4
CDR3 DNA: TGTGCCACCAGCAGCAGGGTCCCTGGGGGCATTCAGTACTTC
CDR3 protein: CATSSRVPGGIQYF

clone size: -
V gene: TRBV25-1
D gene: -
J gene: TRBJ2-3
CDR3 DNA: TGTGCCAGCAGTGCAGTCACCGGGGATACGCAGTATTTT
CDR3 protein: CASSAVTGDTQYF

clone size: few
V gene: TRBV6-5
D gene: -
J gene: TRBJ2-7
CDR3 DNA: TGTGCCAGCAGTTACTCAGCTGAAAGCTACGAGCAGTACTTC
CDR3 protein: CASSYSAESYEQYF

clone size: -
V gene: TRBV12-3/TRBV12-4
D gene: -
J gene: TRBJ1-2
CDR3 DNA: TGTGCCAGCAGTCCACCAATCGGGGGCGCTGGCTACACCTTC
CDR3 protein: CASSPPIGGAGYTF

clone size: -
V gene: TRBV20-1
D gene: TRBD1
J gene: TRBJ2-7
CDR3 DNA: TGCAGTGCTAGGACAGGGAGCTACGAGCAGTACTTC
CDR3 protein: CSARTGSYEQYF

clone size: -
V gene: TRBV2
D gene: -
J gene: TRBJ2-5
CDR3 DNA: TGTGCCAGCAGCGGACCCCCTGGGGAGACCCAGTACTTC
CDR3 protein: CASSGPPGETQYF

clone size: -
V gene: TRBV11-2
D gene: TRBD2
J gene: TRBJ2-3
CDR3 DNA: TGTGCCAGCAGCTTAACGGGGGGGGCCCCCACAGATACGCAGTATTTT
CDR3 protein: CASSLTGGAPTDTQYF

clone size: few
V gene: TRBV6-1
D gene: TRBD1
J gene: TRBJ1-1
CDR3 DNA: TGTGCCAGCAGCCAAACCGGGACAGGGCGGGCTTTCTTT
CDR3 protein: CASSQTGTGRAFF

clone size: few
V gene: TRBV27
D gene: -
J gene: TRBJ1-1
CDR3 DNA: TGTGCCAGCAGGGGACGGATGAACACTGAAGCTTTCTTT
CDR3 protein: CASRGRMNTEAFF

clone size: few
V gene: TRBV20-1
D gene: -
J gene: TRBJ1-3
CDR3 DNA: TGCAGTGCTAGTGGGCCCGTTGACTCTGGAAACACCATATATTTT
CDR3 protein: CSASGPVDSGNTIYF

clone size: few
V gene: TRBV19
D gene: -
J gene: TRBJ1-6
CDR3 DNA: TGTGCCAGTAGTATGGGCAGGGCAATTAATTCACCCCTCCACTTT
CDR3 protein: CASSMGRAINSPLHF

clone size: -
V gene: TRBV7-2
D gene: TRBD2
J gene: TRBJ2-1
CDR3 DNA: TGTGCCAGCAGGGCCGGGACTAGCGTGCATGAGCAGTTCTTC
CDR3 protein: CASRAGTSVHEQFF

clone size: few
V gene: TRBV20-1
D gene: TRBD1
J gene: TRBJ1-5
CDR3 DNA: TGCAGTGCTAGACAGGGGGGGGGAATGTATAGCAATCAGCCCCAGCATTTT
CDR3 protein: CSARQGGGMYSNQPQHF

clone size: few
V gene: TRBV4-3
D gene: -
J gene: TRBJ2-7
CDR3 DNA: TGCGCCAGCAGCCAAGAACTAGGTAGCGTGGAGCAGTACTTC
CDR3 protein: CASSQELGSVEQYF

clone size: few
V gene: TRBV20-1
D gene: TRBD1
J gene: TRBJ1-5
CDR3 DNA: TGCAGTGCTAGAAGCCAGGACAGGGGGTTCAATCAGCCCCAGCATTTT
CDR3 protein: CSARSQDRGFNQPQHF

clone size: -
V gene: TRBV20-1
D gene: TRBD1
J gene: TRBJ2-1
CDR3 DNA: TGCAGTGCTAGAGTTTGGGACAGGTTACTTAATGAGCAGTTCTTC
CDR3 protein: CSARVWDRLLNEQFF

clone size: -
V gene: TRBV20-1
D gene: -
J gene: TRBJ1-2
CDR3 DNA: TGCAGTGCTAGAGGGGGGGGGCGCCTACTCTCCTATGGCTACACCTTC
CDR3 protein: CSARGGGRLLSYGYTF

clone size: -
V gene: TRBV20-1
D gene: -
J gene: TRBJ1-3
CDR3 DNA: TGCAGTGCTAGAGGCACCCTCCCCGGAAACACCATATATTTT
CDR3 protein: CSARGTLPGNTIYF

clone size: -
V gene: TRBV6-1
D gene: -
J gene: TRBJ2-7
CDR3 DNA: TGTGCCAGCAGTGAAGCGGTCGAGCAGTACTTC
CDR3 protein: CASSEAVEQYF

clone size: few
V gene: TRBV6-1
D gene: TRBD1
J gene: TRBJ2-2
CDR3 DNA: TGTGCCAGCAGTCCCACAGGGGGATTCACCGGGGAGCTGTTTTTT
CDR3 protein: CASSPTGGFTGELFF

clone size: -
V gene: TRBV9
D gene: TRBD1
J gene: TRBJ2-5
CDR3 DNA: TGTGCCAGCAGCGTATCTGGACAGGGGGAGACCCAGTACTTC
CDR3 protein: CASSVSGQGETQYF

clone size: -
V gene: TRBV15
D gene: -
J gene: TRBJ2-2
CDR3 DNA: TGTGCCACCAGCAGAGATCCGGCATCGAACACCGGGGAGCTGTTTTTT
CDR3 protein: CATSRDPASNTGELFF